The 5 T cell receptor beta chains presented below share a single source sample, sequenced in a study of T cells in Graves' hyperthyroidism and ophthalmopathy. Researchers amplified the TCR beta CDR3 regions from RNA transcripts. Initially, a first-round RT-PCR of the TCR CDR3 employed the HTBI primer set. In TCRdb, the multiplex PCR reads were re-called with MiXCR into one record per CDR3 protein. The data show 140,000 or so distinct CDR3 sequences, roughly 23% seen once. Sequences were obtained from blood. The receptors derive from a woman in her 50s with Graves' hyperthyroidism that later progressed to Graves' ophthalmopathy.

The sample holds many counts of this clonotype. The genes are TRBV12-3 or TRBV12-4 and TRBJ2-7; D is ambiguous. V was trimmed by 0 bases and J by 7 bases, leaving 10 bases between them. The CDR3 sequence is 13 residues long. CDR3 in amino acids: CASSLAESGEQYF. The CDR3 coding sequence is TGTGCCAGCAGTTTAGCCGAATCCGGAGAGCAGTACTTC.

This clonotype has ten or more counts. The chain is built from TRBV4-3 and TRBJ1-4, with D perhaps matching TRBD1 (5 bases). V gave up 3 bases and J gave up 5 bases, with 13 bases separating them. This CDR3 is 15 amino acids long. In germline, CDR1 is LGHNA, CDR2 YSLEER. CDR3: CASSQEGTVNEKLFF. The CDR3 nucleotides read TGCGCCAGCAGCCAGGAAGGGACGGTGAATGAAAAACTGTTTTTT.

The V and J genes are TRBV27 and TRBJ2-7; D gene unclear. This CDR3 has 12 residues. Germline V lookup: CDR1 MNHEY, CDR2 SMNVEV (reference sequence). V dropped 4 bases and J dropped 1 base, with 5 bases sitting between them. This chain's CDR3 is CASSSRSYEQYF. Written as DNA, the CDR3 is TGTGCCAGCAGTTCGAGATCCTACGAGCAGTACTTC.

The table lists this clonotype with many counts. J is TRBJ1-6 and V is TRBV6-1; D remains unclear. The V gene's germline CDR1 is MNHNS and CDR2 SASEGT. The CDR3 runs 12 residues. The V end lost 2 bases, the J end lost 11 bases, and 7 bases lay between the germline ends. CDR3 in amino acids: CASSEHRTPLHF. The CDR3 coding sequence is TGTGCCAGCAGTGAACACCGTACACCCCTCCACTTT.

This clonotype turned up a few times. CDR3 residues: CASSPGTLRPDTQYF. CDR3 coding DNA: TGTGCCAGCAGCCCCGGGACTCTACGGCCAGATACGCAGTATTTT. The V gene is TRBV7-3, the J gene TRBJ2-3; weak D call: TRBD2 (6 bases). This CDR3 region has 15 residues. With 5 bases removed from V and 4 bases from J, the gap between germline ends came to 16 bases. Looked up from germline, CDR1 is SGHTA and CDR2 is FQGTGA.